This TCR beta chain was found in a study of blood T cells in healthy people across ages. Study findings and constraints: Per-million-T-cell TCR beta diversity fell roughly linearly with age.

Aged about 6 to 95, donors were systemically healthy Caucasians from Russia. They isolated at least 7 million PBMCs from each sample. Per sample, no less than 5.5 micrograms of total RNA were extracted. In the case of this clonotype: Antigen specificity is unknown. A single base separates this from a much larger clone, so it may be a read error.

CDR3 length: 12 amino acids. Germline values: CDR1 SQVTM, CDR2 ANQGSEA. Losses at the gene ends were 6 bases for V and 10 bases for J; bases not matched to a gene: 7. Then a second PCR, running about 6 to 11 cycles, was carried out with a sample-barcoded 5' primer and a J-beta primer mix. TCRdb independently ran MiXCR on the 5' RACE reads; one entry per CDR3 protein. The sample yields around 1,800,000 distinct CDR3 sequences, more than 35% seen once. The chain recombines TRBV29-1 with TRBJ2-1; 9 positions match TRBD1. The clonotype was recovered from a human donor in good health. Sequenced material: blood. The chain's CDR3 is CSVSQGAGEQFF. CDR3 sequence (DNA): TGCAGCGTCTCACAGGGGGCGGGGGAGCAGTTCTTC.